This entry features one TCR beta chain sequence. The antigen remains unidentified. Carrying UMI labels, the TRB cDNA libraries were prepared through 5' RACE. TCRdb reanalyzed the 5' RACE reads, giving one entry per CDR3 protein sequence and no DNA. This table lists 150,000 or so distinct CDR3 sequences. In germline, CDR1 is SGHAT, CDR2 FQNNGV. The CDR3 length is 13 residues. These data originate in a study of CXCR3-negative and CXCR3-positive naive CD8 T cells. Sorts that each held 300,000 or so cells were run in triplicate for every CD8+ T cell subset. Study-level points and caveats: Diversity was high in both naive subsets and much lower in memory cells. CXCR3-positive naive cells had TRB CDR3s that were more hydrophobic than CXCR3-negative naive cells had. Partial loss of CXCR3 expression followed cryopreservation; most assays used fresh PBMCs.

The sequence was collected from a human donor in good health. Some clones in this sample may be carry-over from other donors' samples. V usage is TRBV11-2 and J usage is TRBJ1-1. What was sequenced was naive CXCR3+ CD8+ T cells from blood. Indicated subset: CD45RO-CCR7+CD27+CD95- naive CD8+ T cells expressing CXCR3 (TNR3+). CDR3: CASSLDREREAFF.